This T cell receptor (beta chain) was identified in a study of cytomegalovirus exposure and HLA in healthy donors. The PCR ran on 60 Vbeta and 13 Jbeta primers. The data were produced by immunoSEQ multiplex PCR, yet TCRdb's version contains in-frame clones alone and is incomplete. The data contain under 250,000 clones, over 75% of them singletons. Study outcomes and limitations: Among the sequence variants, a highly shared cluster was likely an artifact of sequencing. A further, later analysis showed that HLA-associated TCR beta chains (compared with equally common others) were more clonally expanded. TCR association rates varied by HLA locus in a later analysis, with DRB1 highest and HLA-C lowest.

This clone was picked up a small number of times. Its specificity is unknown. Germline CDR1 is GTSNPN and CDR2 is SVGIG (reference sequence). V shed 4 bases and J 3 bases; nucleotides not matched to a gene: 5. This CDR3 is 15 amino acids long. V usage is TRBV30 and J usage is TRBJ2-1; 11 positions agree with TRBD2. The sequencing input was PBMCs. The clonotype comes from a human donor in good health. CDR3: CAWTPTSGNYNEQFF. Written as DNA, the CDR3 is TGTGCCTGGACCCCGACTAGCGGGAACTACAATGAGCAGTTCTTC.